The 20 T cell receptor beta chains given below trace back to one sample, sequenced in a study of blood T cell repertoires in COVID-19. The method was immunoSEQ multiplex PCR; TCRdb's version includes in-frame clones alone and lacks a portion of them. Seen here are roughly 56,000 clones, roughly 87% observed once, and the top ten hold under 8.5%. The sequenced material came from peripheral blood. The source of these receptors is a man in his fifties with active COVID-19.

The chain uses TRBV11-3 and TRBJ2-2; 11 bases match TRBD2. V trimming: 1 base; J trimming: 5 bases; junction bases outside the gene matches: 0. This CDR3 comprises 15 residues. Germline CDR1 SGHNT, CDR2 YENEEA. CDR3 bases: TGTGCCAGCAGCTTAGGACTAGCGGGAACCGGGGAGCTGTTTTTT. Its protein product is CASSLGLAGTGELFF.

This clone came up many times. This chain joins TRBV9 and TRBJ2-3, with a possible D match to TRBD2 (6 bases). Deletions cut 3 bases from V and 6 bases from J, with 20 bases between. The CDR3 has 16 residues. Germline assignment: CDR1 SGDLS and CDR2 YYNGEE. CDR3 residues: CASSGGKGGGLDTQYF. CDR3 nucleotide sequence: TGTGCCAGCAGCGGAGGGAAGGGTGGGGGGTTGGATACGCAGTATTTT.

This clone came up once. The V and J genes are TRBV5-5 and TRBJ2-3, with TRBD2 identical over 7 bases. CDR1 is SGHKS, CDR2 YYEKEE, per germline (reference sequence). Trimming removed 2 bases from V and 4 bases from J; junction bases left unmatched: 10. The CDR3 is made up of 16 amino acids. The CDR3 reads CASSFRTSQLSDTQYF. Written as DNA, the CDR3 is TGTGCCAGCAGCTTCCGGACTAGTCAATTGTCAGATACGCAGTATTTT.

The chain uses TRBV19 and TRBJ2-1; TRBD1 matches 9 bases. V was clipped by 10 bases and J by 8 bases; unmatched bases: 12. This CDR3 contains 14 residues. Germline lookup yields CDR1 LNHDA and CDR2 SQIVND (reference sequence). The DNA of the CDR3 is TGTGCCACTAAGGGACAGGGAAGCGTCGATGAGCAGTTCTTC. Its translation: CATKGQGSVDEQFF.

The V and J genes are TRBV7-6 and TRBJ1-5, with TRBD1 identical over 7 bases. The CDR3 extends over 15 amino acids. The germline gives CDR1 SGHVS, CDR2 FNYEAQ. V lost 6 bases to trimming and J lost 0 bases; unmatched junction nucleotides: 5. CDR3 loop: CASRRGTASNQPQHF. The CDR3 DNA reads TGTGCCAGCAGACGAGGGACAGCTAGCAATCAGCCCCAGCATTTT.

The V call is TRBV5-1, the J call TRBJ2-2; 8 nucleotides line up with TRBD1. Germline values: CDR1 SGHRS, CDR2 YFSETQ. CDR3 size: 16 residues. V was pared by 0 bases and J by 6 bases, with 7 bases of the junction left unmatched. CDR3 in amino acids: CASSLAGQGGAGELFF. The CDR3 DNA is TGCGCCAGCAGCTTGGCTGGACAGGGAGGCGCCGGGGAGCTGTTTTTT.

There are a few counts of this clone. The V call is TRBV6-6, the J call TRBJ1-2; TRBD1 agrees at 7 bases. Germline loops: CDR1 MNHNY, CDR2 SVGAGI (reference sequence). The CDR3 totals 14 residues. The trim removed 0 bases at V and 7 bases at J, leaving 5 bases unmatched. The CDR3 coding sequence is TGTGCCAGCAGTTACTCGACAGGGAATATTGGCTACACCTTC. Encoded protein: CASSYSTGNIGYTF.

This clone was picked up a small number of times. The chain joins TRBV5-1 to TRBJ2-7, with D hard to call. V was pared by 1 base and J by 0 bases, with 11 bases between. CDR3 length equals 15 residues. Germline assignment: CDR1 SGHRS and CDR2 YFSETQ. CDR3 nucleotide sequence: TGCGCCAGCAGCTTGAGAGCGCAACCCTCCTACGAGCAGTACTTC. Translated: CASSLRAQPSYEQYF.

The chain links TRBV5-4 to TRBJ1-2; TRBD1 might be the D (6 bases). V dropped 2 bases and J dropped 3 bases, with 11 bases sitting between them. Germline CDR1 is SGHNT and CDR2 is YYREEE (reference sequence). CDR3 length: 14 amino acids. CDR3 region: CASSLEGGYYGYTF. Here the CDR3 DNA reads TGTGCCAGCAGCTTAGAAGGGGGTTACTATGGCTACACCTTC.

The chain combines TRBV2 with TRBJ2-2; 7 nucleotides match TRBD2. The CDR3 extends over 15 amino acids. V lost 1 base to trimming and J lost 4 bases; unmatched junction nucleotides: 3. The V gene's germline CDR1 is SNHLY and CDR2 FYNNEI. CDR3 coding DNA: TGTGCCAGCAGTGAAGTGCGGGGGAGCACCGGGGAGCTGTTTTTT. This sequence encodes CASSEVRGSTGELFF. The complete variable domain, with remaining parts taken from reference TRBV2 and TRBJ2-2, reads EPEVTQTPSHQVTQMGQEVILRCVPISNHLYFYWYRQILGQKVEFLVSFYNNEISEKSEIFDDQFSVERPDGSNFTLKIRSTKLEDSAMYFCASSEVRGSTGELFFGEGSRLTVL.

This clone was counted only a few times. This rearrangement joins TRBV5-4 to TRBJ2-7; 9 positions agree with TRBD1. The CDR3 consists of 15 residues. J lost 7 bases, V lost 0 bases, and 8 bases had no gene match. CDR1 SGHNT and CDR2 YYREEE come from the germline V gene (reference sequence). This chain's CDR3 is CASSLGDRASREQYF. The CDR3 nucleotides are TGTGCCAGCAGCTTGGGGGACAGGGCGTCCCGGGAGCAGTACTTC.

The chain's CDR3 is CASTEGRGRIIYGYTF. CDR3 DNA: TGTGCCAGCACTGAGGGCAGGGGGCGCATCATCTATGGCTACACCTTC. The V and J genes are TRBV11-2 and TRBJ1-2; 8 bases map to TRBD1. The CDR3 consists of 16 residues. The J segment lost 4 bases and the V segment lost 7 bases, leaving 14 bases of the junction unmatched. CDR1 is SGHAT and CDR2 is FQNNGV in the germline V gene.

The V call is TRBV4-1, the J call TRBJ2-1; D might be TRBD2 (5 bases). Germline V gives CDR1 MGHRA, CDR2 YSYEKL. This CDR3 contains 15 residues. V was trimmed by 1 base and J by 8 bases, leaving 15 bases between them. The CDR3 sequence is CASSQGFSGWDEQFF. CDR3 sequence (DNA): TGCGCCAGCAGCCAAGGGTTCAGCGGTTGGGATGAGCAGTTCTTC.

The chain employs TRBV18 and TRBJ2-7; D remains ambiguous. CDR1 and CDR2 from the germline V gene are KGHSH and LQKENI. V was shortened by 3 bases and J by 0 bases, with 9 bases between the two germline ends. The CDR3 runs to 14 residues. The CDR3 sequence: CASSPSETSYEQYF. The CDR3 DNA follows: TGTGCCAGCTCACCGTCGGAGACCTCCTACGAGCAGTACTTC. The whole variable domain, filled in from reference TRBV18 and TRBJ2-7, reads NAGVMQNPRHLVRRRGQEARLRCSPMKGHSHVYWYRQLPEEGLKFMVYLQKENIIDESGMPKERFSAEFPKEGPSILRIQQVVRGDSAAYFCASSPSETSYEQYFGPGTRLTVT.

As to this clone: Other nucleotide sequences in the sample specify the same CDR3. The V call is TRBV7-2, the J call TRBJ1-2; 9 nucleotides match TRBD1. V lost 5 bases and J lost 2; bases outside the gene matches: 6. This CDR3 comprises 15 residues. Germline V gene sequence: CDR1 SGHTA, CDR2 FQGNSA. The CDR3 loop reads CASSPRTGANYGYTF. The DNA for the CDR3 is TGTGCCAGCAGCCCCCGGACAGGGGCCAACTATGGCTACACCTTC.

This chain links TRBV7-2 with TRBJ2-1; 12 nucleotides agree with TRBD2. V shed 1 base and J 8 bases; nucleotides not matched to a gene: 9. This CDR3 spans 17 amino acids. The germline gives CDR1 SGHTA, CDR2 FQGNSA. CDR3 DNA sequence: TGTGCCAGCAGCTTAGGCGGGCTAGCGGGGGGGTTCCATGAGCAGTTCTTC. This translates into CASSLGGLAGGFHEQFF. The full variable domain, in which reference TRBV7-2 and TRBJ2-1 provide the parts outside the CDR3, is GAGVSQSPSNKVTEKGKDVELRCDPISGHTALYWYRQSLGQGLEFLIYFQGNSAPDKSGLPSDRFSAERTGGSVSTLTIQRTQQEDSAVYLCASSLGGLAGGFHEQFFGPGTRLTVL.

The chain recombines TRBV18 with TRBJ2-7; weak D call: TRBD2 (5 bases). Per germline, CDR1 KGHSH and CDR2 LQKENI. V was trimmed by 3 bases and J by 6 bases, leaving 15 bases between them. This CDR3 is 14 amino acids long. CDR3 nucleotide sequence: TGTGCCAGCTCACCGCAAAGCACGGGAATCGAGCAGTACTTC. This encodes CASSPQSTGIEQYF.

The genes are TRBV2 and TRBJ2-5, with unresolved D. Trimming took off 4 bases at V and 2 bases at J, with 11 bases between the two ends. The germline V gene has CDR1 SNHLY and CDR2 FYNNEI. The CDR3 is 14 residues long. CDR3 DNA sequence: TGTGCCAGCAGTGCCTTCGCGCGTCAAGAGACCCAGTACTTC. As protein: CASSAFARQETQYF.

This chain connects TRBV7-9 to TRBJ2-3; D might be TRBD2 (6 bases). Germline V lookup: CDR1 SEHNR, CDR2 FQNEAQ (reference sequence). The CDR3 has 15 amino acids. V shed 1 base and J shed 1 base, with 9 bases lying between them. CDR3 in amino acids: CASSLDGGGTDTQYF. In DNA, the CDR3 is TGTGCCAGCAGCTTAGACGGCGGGGGCACAGATACGCAGTATTTT.

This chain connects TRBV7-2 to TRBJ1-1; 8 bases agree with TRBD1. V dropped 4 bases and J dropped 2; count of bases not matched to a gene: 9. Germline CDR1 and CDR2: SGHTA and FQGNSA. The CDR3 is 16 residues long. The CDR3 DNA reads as TGTGCCAGCAGCTCCGGACAGGGTCGGGATAACACTGAAGCTTTCTTT. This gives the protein CASSSGQGRDNTEAFF.